The 18 T cell receptor beta chains in this list originate from one sample, sequenced in a study of shared clonotypes between healthy human individuals. Assay: immunoSEQ multiplex PCR; the TCRdb copy retains only in-frame clones and omits some. The data contain 640,000 or so clones, 60% to 80% of them seen just once; the ten biggest clones take up approximately 2%. The sequencing sample was made of memory CD4+ T cells sorted from blood. Subset described: CD45RA-negative fraction. The receptors derive from a woman in her twenties or thirties in good health.

This chain joins TRBV27 and TRBJ1-2, with D unresolved. V lost 2 bases and J lost 4, with 5 bases in between. The CDR3 has 12 residues. CDR1 MNHEY and CDR2 SMNVEV come from the germline V gene (reference sequence). CDR3 amino acids: CASSLASYGYTF. The CDR3 DNA is TGTGCCAGCAGTTTAGCCTCCTATGGCTACACCTTC.

The CDR3 sequence is CASSFGGTNQPQHF. In nucleotides, the CDR3 is TGTGCCAGCAGTTTCGGGGGGACCAATCAGCCCCAGCATTTT. The chain joins TRBV28 to TRBJ1-5; the D gene is possibly TRBD1 (5 bases). Germline CDR1 MDHEN, CDR2 SYDVKM. The CDR3 consists of 14 residues. V lost 3 bases and J 3 bases, leaving 9 bases between the germline ends.

The chain links TRBV29-1 to TRBJ2-5; D uncertain. Trimming shortened V by 4 bases and J by 1 base, and 7 bases separated the two germline ends. The germline CDR1 and CDR2 sequences are SQVTM and ANQGSEA. The CDR3 runs to 12 residues. CDR3 nucleotides: TGCAGCGTTGTCCAGACCCAAGAGACCCAGTACTTC. Residues: CSVVQTQETQYF.

The chain is built from TRBV25-1 and TRBJ1-4; TRBD1 aligns across 9 bases. CDR3 size: 16 residues. V lost 6 bases, J lost 7 bases, and 12 bases stayed unmatched. Germline V gene sequence: CDR1 MGHDK, CDR2 SYGVNS. The CDR3 nucleotides read TGTGCCAGCAGCTCTAACTGGGACAGGGCGGGTGAAAAACTGTTTTTT. This gives the protein CASSSNWDRAGEKLFF.

The chain combines TRBV29-1 with TRBJ2-7; 8 positions match TRBD2. In germline, CDR1 is SQVTM, CDR2 ANQGSEA. V dropped 7 bases and J dropped 5; count of bases not matched to a gene: 10. The CDR3 totals 13 residues. Here the CDR3 DNA reads TGCAGCGACTGGGCGGGAGGTAGGAACGAGCAGTACTTC. As protein: CSDWAGGRNEQYF.

The genes are TRBV6-1 and TRBJ1-1, with a weak D call TRBD1 (5 bases). The V end was cut by 6 bases, the J end by 10 bases, with 24 bases between. The CDR3 length is 15 residues. Per the germline V gene, CDR1 is MNHNS and CDR2 is SASEGT. The CDR3, as DNA: TGTGCCAGCAGCCCCATACGTTGGGGCGGAGAAGGAGCTTTCTTT. As protein: CASSPIRWGGEGAFF.

Ten or more counts support this clone. The gene calls are TRBV7-2 and TRBJ1-1; D is undetermined. This CDR3 region has 12 residues. With 4 bases removed from V and 8 bases from J, the gap between germline ends came to 11 bases. Germline lookup yields CDR1 SGHTA and CDR2 FQGNSA. The CDR3 region has the DNA TGTGCCAGCAGCTCCTACCTTGGAGAAGCTTTCTTT. Translating gives CASSSYLGEAFF.

V gene TRBV5-1 combines with J gene TRBJ2-3; 11 bases map to TRBD1. V trimming: 7 bases; J trimming: 3 bases; junction bases outside the gene matches: 16. Germline V gene sequence: CDR1 SGHRS, CDR2 YFSETQ. The CDR3 sequence is 18 residues long. The CDR3 DNA reads as TGCGCCAGCGCACACCAATCCCCGGGACAGGGGGTGACAGATACGCAGTATTTT. This translates into CASAHQSPGQGVTDTQYF.

This rearrangement joins TRBV28 to TRBJ2-7; 11 bases line up with TRBD1. V gave up 6 bases and J gave up 4 bases; unmatched junction bases: 2. Germline lookup yields CDR1 MDHEN and CDR2 SYDVKM. The CDR3 contains 13 residues. CDR3 residues: CASRDRGQYEQYF. Here the CDR3 DNA reads TGTGCCAGCAGGGACAGGGGGCAATACGAGCAGTACTTC.

This clone was recorded many times. This chain connects TRBV28 to TRBJ2-4, with a tentative D call TRBD2 (6 bases). The CDR3 extends over 17 amino acids. The V end was cut by 3 bases, the J end by 0 bases, with 15 bases between. CDR1 is MDHEN, CDR2 SYDVKM, per germline. Written as DNA, the CDR3 is TGTGCCAGCAGTTTCCCGCTAGCGTCGGTAGCCAAAAACATTCAGTACTTC. This sequence encodes CASSFPLASVAKNIQYF.

The chain links TRBV5-1 to TRBJ2-7, with 8 bases fitting TRBD2. CDR1 and CDR2 (germline): SGHRS, YFSETQ. CDR3 length: 13 amino acids. With V trimmed by 0 bases and J by 7 bases, 3 bases remained unmatched. The CDR3 DNA follows: TGCGCCAGCAGCTTGGTGCTAGCGGGTGAGCAGTACTTC. As protein: CASSLVLAGEQYF. The full variable domain, completed using reference TRBV5-1 and TRBJ2-7, is KAGVTQTPRYLIKTRGQQVTLSCSPISGHRSVSWYQQTPGQGLQFLFEYFSETQRNKGNFPGRFSGRQFSNSRSEMNVSTLELGDSALYLCASSLVLAGEQYFGPGTRLTVT.

A single count supports this clone. V is TRBV11-3 and J is TRBJ1-4; D unclear. The V and J ends lost 3 bases and 7 bases respectively, with 0 bases between them. Germline assignment: CDR1 SGHNT and CDR2 YENEEA. The CDR3 is 10 amino acids. The CDR3 DNA reads as TGTGCCAGCAGCTTTGAAAAACTGTTTTTT. Translated, it gives CASSFEKLFF. The full variable domain, rest sourced from reference TRBV11-3 and TRBJ1-4, is EAGVVQSPRYKIIEKKQPVAFWCNPISGHNTLYWYLQNLGQGPELLIRYENEEAVDDSQLPKDRFSAERLKGVDSTLKIQPAELGDSAVYLCASSFEKLFFGSGTQLSVL.

The chain couples TRBV30 to TRBJ1-2; TRBD1 aligns across 9 bases. Germline CDR1 GTSNPN, CDR2 SVGIG (reference sequence). J was trimmed by 0 bases and V by 1 base; bases with no gene match: 6. The CDR3 has 16 amino acids. The chain's CDR3 is CAWSGTGTGTNYGYTF. The DNA of the CDR3 is TGTGCCTGGAGTGGAACCGGGACAGGGACTAACTATGGCTACACCTTC.

This clone occurred a few times. The V and J genes are TRBV11-1 and TRBJ2-1; D remains unclear. Germline assignment: CDR1 SGHAT and CDR2 FQDESV (reference sequence). V was shortened by 5 bases and J by 9 bases, with 20 bases between the two germline ends. The CDR3 sequence is 15 residues long. Written as DNA, the CDR3 is TGTGCCAGCAGCCCAGTAGGGATAGTGGCGTCTGAGCAGTTCTTC. The encoded protein is CASSPVGIVASEQFF.

The rearrangement joins TRBV11-2 to TRBJ2-1, with 7 bases aligning to TRBD2. This CDR3 is 14 amino acids long. V was clipped by 1 base and J by 8 bases; unmatched bases: 5. The V gene's germline CDR1 is SGHAT and CDR2 FQNNGV. The CDR3 reads CASSLGLREHEQFF. The CDR3 region has the DNA TGTGCCAGCAGCTTAGGTTTGCGGGAGCATGAGCAGTTCTTC.

The rearrangement links TRBV28 to TRBJ1-2, with 10 bases lining up with TRBD1. The CDR3 contains 13 residues. Germline CDR1 reads MDHEN; CDR2 reads SYDVKM. V lost 8 bases and J lost 6; bases outside the gene matches: 6. The CDR3, as DNA: TGTGCCAGCCGTTCCGGGACAGGGGATGGCTACACCTTC. Translating it yields CASRSGTGDGYTF.

V and J are TRBV7-9 and TRBJ2-1; 8 bases map to TRBD1. The J segment lost 6 bases and the V segment lost 2 bases, leaving 3 bases of the junction unmatched. Germline CDR1 is SEHNR and CDR2 is FQNEAQ (reference sequence). There are 14 residues in the CDR3. The chain's CDR3 is CASSLLDRANEQFF. The CDR3 DNA is TGTGCCAGCAGCTTATTGGACAGGGCCAATGAGCAGTTCTTC.

The rearrangement joins TRBV28 to TRBJ2-2, with D perhaps matching TRBD2 (5 bases). V shed 1 base and J shed 7 bases, with 10 bases lying between them. Germline V CDR1 and CDR2: MDHEN, SYDVKM. This CDR3 comprises 14 residues. The CDR3 sequence is CASSLFRGDGELFF. The CDR3 DNA reads TGTGCCAGCAGTTTATTTCGGGGTGACGGGGAGCTGTTTTTT. Supplemented by reference TRBV28 and TRBJ2-2, the full variable domain reads DVKVTQSSRYLVKRTGEKVFLECVQDMDHENMFWYRQDPGLGLRLIYFSYDVKMKEKGDIPEGYSVSREKKERFSLILESASTNQTSMYLCASSLFRGDGELFFGEGSRLTVL.